This passage covers 10 T cell receptor beta chains from one sample sequenced in a study of blood T cell repertoires in COVID-19. Profiling relied on immunoSEQ multiplex PCR, and the TCRdb table lists in-frame clones only, not all of them. The data contain 300,000 to 400,000 clones, roughly 84% of them singletons. Sequencing used PBMCs or T cells enriched from blood (not recorded which). Receptor source: a woman aged 25 to 39 who had recovered from COVID-19.

The J gene is TRBJ2-1, the V gene TRBV11-3; tentative D call: TRBD2 (5 bases). V was pared by 2 bases and J by 1 base, with 9 bases between. There are 15 residues in the CDR3. Germline CDR1 reads SGHNT; CDR2 reads YENEEA. This CDR3 reads CASSLKGASYNEQFF. The CDR3 DNA reads TGTGCCAGCAGCTTAAAGGGAGCGTCCTACAATGAGCAGTTCTTC.

V usage is TRBV2 and J usage is TRBJ2-3; D may be TRBD1 (5 bases). CDR3 length: 14 residues. Germline V CDR1 and CDR2: SNHLY, FYNNEI. The DNA of the CDR3 is TGTGTCTCGCCCAGCAGTGGGGCGAGAGATACGCAGTATTTT. The encoded protein is CVSPSSGARDTQYF.

V is TRBV19 and J is TRBJ1-4; weak D call: TRBD1 (6 bases). CDR3 size: 13 residues. Germline V lookup: CDR1 LNHDA, CDR2 SQIVND (reference sequence). The CDR3 DNA is TGTGCGTCAGTGGGGCAGGGGAATGAAAAACTGTTTTTT. Translating gives CASVGQGNEKLFF.

The CDR3: CASSIGGTGVRTEAFF. The CDR3, as DNA: TGTGCCAGTAGTATCGGTGGGACAGGGGTGAGGACTGAAGCTTTCTTT. The chain has TRBV19 and TRBJ1-1; 10 positions match TRBD1. Germline loops: CDR1 LNHDA, CDR2 SQIVND (reference sequence). The CDR3 is made up of 16 amino acids. V dropped 3 bases and J dropped 5; count of bases not matched to a gene: 9.

The chain carries TRBV6-5 and TRBJ2-1, with D perhaps matching TRBD1 (5 bases). V dropped 7 bases and J dropped 9 bases, with 19 bases sitting between them. CDR3 length: 14 residues. Per germline, CDR1 MNHEY and CDR2 SVGAGI. This chain's CDR3 is CASTDLGGQGEQFF. The CDR3 DNA sequence: TGTGCCAGCACCGATTTGGGTGGGCAGGGTGAGCAGTTCTTC.

The rearrangement uses TRBV24-1 and TRBJ2-3; the match to TRBD2 covers 8 bases. This CDR3 is built from 20 residues. Germline CDR1 and CDR2: KGHDR and SFDVKD. Germline trimming cut 5 bases from V and 1 base from J; bases unmatched to any gene: 19. The CDR3 here is CATSVSPVGREEDGTDTQYF. The DNA for the CDR3 is TGTGCCACCAGTGTAAGTCCGGTCGGGAGGGAAGAGGATGGCACAGATACGCAGTATTTT.

The chain is built from TRBV7-9 and TRBJ1-1, with TRBD1 matching 10 bases. The trim removed 4 bases at V and 11 bases at J, leaving 7 bases unmatched. The CDR3 consists of 13 residues. Germline V gene lookup returns CDR1 SEHNR and CDR2 FQNEAQ (reference sequence). This CDR3 is CASSYGQGEGAFF. The CDR3 coding sequence is TGTGCCAGCAGCTATGGACAGGGGGAGGGGGCTTTCTTT.

The J gene is TRBJ2-7, the V gene TRBV29-1, with D possibly matching TRBD1 (5 bases). This CDR3 region has 13 residues. With 3 bases removed from V and 2 bases from J, the gap between germline ends came to 11 bases. Per the germline V gene, CDR1 is SQVTM and CDR2 is ANQGSEA. DNA of the CDR3: TGCAGCGTTGAGACAGAAGGAACCTACGAGCAGTACTTC. As protein: CSVETEGTYEQYF.

This sequence joins TRBV11-2 and TRBJ1-1; D call uncertain. The CDR3 covers 14 residues. Germline V gene sequence: CDR1 SGHAT, CDR2 FQNNGV. With 5 bases removed from V and 5 bases from J, the gap between germline ends came to 15 bases. The CDR3 here is CASSIGPGGTEAFF. The CDR3 region has the DNA TGTGCCAGCAGCATAGGGCCGGGCGGGACTGAAGCTTTCTTT. The entire variable domain, with the rest obtained from reference TRBV11-2 and TRBJ1-1, is as follows: EAGVAQSPRYKIIEKRQSVAFWCNPISGHATLYWYQQILGQGPKLLIQFQNNGVVDDSQLPKDRFSAERLKGVDSTLKIQPAKLEDSAVYLCASSIGPGGTEAFFGQGTRLTVV.

This chain links TRBV2 with TRBJ2-7, with 9 bases identical to TRBD1. J was trimmed by 3 bases and V by 5 bases; bases with no gene match: 5. The germline gives CDR1 SNHLY, CDR2 FYNNEI. The CDR3 totals 14 residues. Here the CDR3 DNA reads TGTGCCAGCAGTCCCGGGACAGGGTACTACGAGCAGTACTTC. Translating gives CASSPGTGYYEQYF.